Listed below are T cell receptor beta chains from one sample, sequenced in a study of Ad26.COV2.S vaccination and SARS-CoV-2 variants. This table comes from immunoSEQ multiplex PCR, and its TCRdb copy is limited to in-frame clones, with some not included. The table shows around 400,000 clones, with 80% to 90% occurring only once. The sequenced sample was peripheral blood, obtained in a trial of Ad26.COV2.S vaccine versus placebo. These receptors were collected from a person between 18 and 65 years old who received the Ad26.COV2.S COVID-19 vaccine or a placebo. CDR3s leave out the opening cysteine and the closing phenylalanine or tryptophan.

v_call	j_call	cdr3_aa
TRBV5-4	TRBJ2-7	ASSRWNEQY
TRBV7-9	TRBJ1-4	ASSPTGGEKLF
TRBV5-1	TRBJ1-1	ASSFGRGREAF
TRBV3-1/TRBV3-2	TRBJ1-1	ASSHKRGNTEAF
TRBV5-4	TRBJ2-3	ASSGLVTDTQY
TRBV2	TRBJ2-7	AIPRPTGRSYEQY
TRBV18	TRBJ2-2	ASSPSAGDTGELF
TRBV6-5	TRBJ2-7	ASSSPPGGDYEQY
TRBV7-9	TRBJ2-3	ASSLAKGPDTQY
TRBV6-2/TRBV6-3	TRBJ2-2	ASSYSEGGRGELF
TRBV2	TRBJ2-1	ALGEHNEQF
TRBV2	TRBJ1-5	ASASTNANQPQH
TRBV7-2	TRBJ1-1	ASSLDRGSNTEAF
TRBV7-9	TRBJ2-7	ASSPSGNYEQY
TRBV5-1	TRBJ2-2	ASSPNTGELF
TRBV6-5	TRBJ1-5	ASSYSRGERKPQH
TRBV15	TRBJ1-5	ATSKRGQPQH
TRBV7-9	TRBJ2-3	ASSPGLAGGTSTDTQY
TRBV7-8	TRBJ2-5	ASTPSGGTQETQY
TRBV2	TRBJ2-4	ASSPLTSGGGGY
TRBV24-1	TRBJ2-1	ATSDLKPPGEQF
TRBV7-2	TRBJ2-2	ASSLGLAGGNTGELF
TRBV29-1	TRBJ2-1	SVELPPGGDEQF
TRBV6-5	TRBJ1-6	ASTHRASGSSPLH
TRBV5-4	TRBJ2-3	ASSPRGAAFPTDTQY
TRBV4-2	TRBJ2-1	ASSQDRLRGGPREQF
TRBV19	TRBJ2-7	ASSTPPGLAGGPYEQY
TRBV7-9	TRBJ1-5	ASSPNMMDGPQH
TRBV7-9	TRBJ1-3	ASSRDRVILRSGNTIY
TRBV27	TRBJ2-3	ASSPIDRGLTDTQY
TRBV29-1	TRBJ2-7	SAHGLAGGEQY
TRBV18	TRBJ2-7	ASSPSTSPSAEQY
TRBV3-1/TRBV3-2	TRBJ1-2	ASSQGGQWGSGYT
TRBV19	TRBJ1-5	ASSIATGGYNQPQH
TRBV12-5	TRBJ2-1	ASGLQTPRDEQF
TRBV7-6	TRBJ1-1	ASSSGRRRYTEAF
TRBV11-3	TRBJ2-3	ASSPQADTQY
TRBV27	TRBJ2-7	ASNDRGSFEQY
TRBV21-1	TRBJ1-5	ASSRGQKTNQPQH
TRBV10-2	TRBJ2-7	ASSVDTDSYEQY
TRBV5-5	TRBJ2-1	ASSLPGAQGHEQF
TRBV5-6	TRBJ1-5	ASSYGPTPQPQH
TRBV5-4	TRBJ2-7	ASSSTAYEQY
TRBV9	TRBJ1-6	ASSVAGVGNSPLH
TRBV19	TRBJ2-7	ASTAGAGFGQY
TRBV7-8	TRBJ1-1	ASSSQARTEAF
TRBV5-1	TRBJ2-5	ASSLAGTAGGETQY
TRBV27	TRBJ1-1	ASSYGFEAF
TRBV27	TRBJ1-2	ASADPGRPYGYT
TRBV27	TRBJ2-4	ASSGIAKNIQY
TRBV3-1/TRBV3-2	TRBJ2-1	ASSPAVVAGGLGNEQF
TRBV9	TRBJ1-6	ASSVALSGSYNSPLH
TRBV5-8	TRBJ2-7	ASTPRWNYEQY
TRBV5-1	TRBJ2-5	ASSNPQATQETQY